This T cell receptor beta chain was retrieved from a study of technical replicates of blood from a few donors (dated by TCRdb to 2017 to 2019). The library was prepared using the immunoSEQ multiplex PCR assay. TCRdb holds this immuneACCESS table with in-frame rearrangements only. Some clones are missing; in checked studies, unresolved V genes explain under half, and the rest has no known cause. This sample has about 83,000 clones in its table, and roughly nine tenths of those were observed once. Around 0.27% of the sample goes to the ten largest clones. Compared with germline, V lacks 4 bases and J lacks 4 bases; bases without a gene match: 3. The CDR3, cysteine through phenylalanine, is 13 amino acids long. Here the CDR3 DNA is all that survives: 39 bases in frame from base 1. Looking up the germline V gene yields CDR1 SGHRS and CDR2 YFSETQ. As regards this clone: This receptor's antigen is unknown. No base quality values were provided; no much bigger clone lies one nucleotide off.

What was sequenced was T cells isolated from PBMCs. The source of this sequence is a human donor in good health. The rearranged segments are TRBV5-1 and TRBJ2-5, and 8 junctional nucleotides match TRBD2. The DNA sequence reads TGCGCCAGCAGCCCGGCGGGGGGAGAGACCCAGTACTTC. This codes for CASSPAGGETQYF.